These T cell receptor beta chains were read from a single sample in a study of CD8 T cells in ankylosing spondylitis. TCRdb itself ran the 5' RACE reads through MiXCR, one entry per CDR3 protein. Found here are 200,000 to 300,000 distinct CDR3 sequences, 24% of them singletons; the top ten hold over 0.55%. Sequenced sample: blood, either unsorted or a sorted T cell fraction (not recorded which). These receptors originate from a male donor with ankylosing spondylitis or in good health (not recorded which). CDR3s include the opening cysteine and the closing phenylalanine or tryptophan. D genes are given only for firm matches. A clone size is listed for some rows: how often the clone was seen (once, few, many), or a class if it is expanded.

V: TRBV5-6; size: many; D: TRBD1; J: TRBJ2-5; DNA: TGTGCCAGCAGCTTTTCCACAGGGGGACAAGAGACCCAGTACTTC; CDR3: CASSFSTGGQETQYF
V: TRBV6-1; size: once; D: -; J: TRBJ2-3; DNA: TGTGCCAGCAGTGAAGCCCGATTCCATTATACGCAGTATTTT; CDR3: CASSEARFHYTQYF
V: TRBV4-1; size: many; D: -; J: TRBJ2-2; DNA: TGCGCCAGCAGCCAAGGGGCCGGGATAAACACCGGGGAGCTGTTTTTT; CDR3: CASSQGAGINTGELFF
V: TRBV25-1; size: many; D: -; J: TRBJ2-6; DNA: TGTGCCAGCTTGTGGACCGGATCTGGGGCCAACGTCCTGACTTTC; CDR3: CASLWTGSGANVLTF
V: TRBV12-3/TRBV12-4; size: many; D: -; J: TRBJ1-1; DNA: TGTGCCAGCAGTTTCATGAACACTGAAGCTTTCTTT; CDR3: CASSFMNTEAFF
V: TRBV24-1; size: many; D: -; J: TRBJ2-3; DNA: TGTGCCACCAGTGATGCTACCCCGCGAGGCACAGATACGCAGTATTTT; CDR3: CATSDATPRGTDTQYF
V: TRBV6-5; size: -; D: -; J: TRBJ1-2; DNA: TGTGCCAGCAGTTACTCCCACACCTTCTCTAATGGCTACACCTTC; CDR3: CASSYSHTFSNGYTF
V: TRBV6-1; size: -; D: -; J: TRBJ2-6; DNA: TGTGCCAGCAGTAATCAATTCGGCACGGGGGCCAACGTCCTGACTTTC; CDR3: CASSNQFGTGANVLTF
V: TRBV7-2; size: -; D: -; J: TRBJ2-5; DNA: TGTGCCAGCAGCGAGGGCCTTGGGACGGAGACCCAGTACTTC; CDR3: CASSEGLGTETQYF
V: TRBV6-5; size: many; D: -; J: TRBJ1-6; DNA: TGTGCCAGCAGTTACCGCGGGGTCTCACCCCTCCACTTT; CDR3: CASSYRGVSPLHF
V: TRBV7-2; size: -; D: -; J: TRBJ2-1; DNA: TGTGCCAGCAGCTTAGTGTCGCGGGCCAATGAGCAGTTCTTC; CDR3: CASSLVSRANEQFF
V: TRBV20-1; size: many; D: TRBD2; J: TRBJ2-1; DNA: TGCAGTCCAAATAGCGGGGGGGCGGACAATGAGCAGTTCTTC; CDR3: CSPNSGGADNEQFF
V: TRBV10-3; size: -; D: TRBD1; J: TRBJ2-7; DNA: TGTGCCACCAAGACAGGGAGCTCCTACGAGCAGTACTTC; CDR3: CATKTGSSYEQYF
V: TRBV20-1; size: -; D: -; J: TRBJ2-5; DNA: TGCAGTGCTAGACGAACTAGCCCCACTCAGTACTTC; CDR3: CSARRTSPTQYF
V: TRBV5-5; size: few; D: -; J: TRBJ2-3; DNA: TGTGCCAGCAGCTTGCAGGCAGGGTTGCAGTATTTT; CDR3: CASSLQAGLQYF
V: TRBV4-1; size: -; D: -; J: TRBJ2-7; DNA: TGCGCCAGCAGCCACGGGAGCAGCTACGAGCAGTACTTC; CDR3: CASSHGSSYEQYF
V: TRBV28; size: -; D: -; J: TRBJ2-3; DNA: TGTGCCAGCATACGGGGGACCACAGATACGCAGTATTTT; CDR3: CASIRGTTDTQYF
V: TRBV29-1; size: -; D: -; J: TRBJ1-5; DNA: TGCAGCACCTTACCGGAAGGGGGTCACAATCAGCCCCAGCATTTT; CDR3: CSTLPEGGHNQPQHF
V: TRBV6-2/TRBV6-3; size: many; D: -; J: TRBJ2-1; DNA: TGTGCCAGCAGTTATAGATATCCGGGCCTCAAATACGATGAGCAGTTCTTC; CDR3: CASSYRYPGLKYDEQFF
V: TRBV5-1; size: many; D: -; J: TRBJ2-5; DNA: TGCGCCAGCAGCTTGGTTCCCACGCAAGAGACCCAGTACTTC; CDR3: CASSLVPTQETQYF
V: TRBV3-1; size: -; D: -; J: TRBJ2-1; DNA: TGTGCCAGCAGCCAAGAACAGCTAGTACAGTTCTTC; CDR3: CASSQEQLVQFF
V: TRBV10-3; size: many; D: -; J: TRBJ1-5; DNA: TGTGCCATCAGGGGGACGGGCAGGGCTCAGCCCCAGCATTTT; CDR3: CAIRGTGRAQPQHF
V: TRBV12-3/TRBV12-4; size: few; D: -; J: TRBJ2-5; DNA: TGTGCCAGCAGTCGTTTGGACAGCCCAAGAGGGACCCAGTACTTC; CDR3: CASSRLDSPRGTQYF
V: TRBV4-1; size: few; D: -; J: TRBJ2-4; DNA: TGCGCCAGCAGCCAAGGCCGGTATCGACAACTAGCCAAAAACATTCAGTACTTC; CDR3: CASSQGRYRQLAKNIQYF
V: TRBV9; size: -; D: -; J: TRBJ2-3; DNA: TGTGCCAGCAGGACCTTTGACGGGGGCACAGATACGCAGTATTTT; CDR3: CASRTFDGGTDTQYF
V: TRBV12-3/TRBV12-4; size: many; D: -; J: TRBJ2-5; DNA: TGTGCCAGCAGCCCCACGCGAGTGGTGCAAGAGACCCAGTACTTC; CDR3: CASSPTRVVQETQYF
V: TRBV20-1; size: -; D: -; J: TRBJ2-3; DNA: TGCAGTGCTCCCCATCGGAGCACAGATACGCAGTATTTT; CDR3: CSAPHRSTDTQYF
V: TRBV20-1; size: -; D: TRBD1; J: TRBJ2-5; DNA: TGCAGTGCTAGAGTAGGGGGCGTGGAGACCCAGTACTTC; CDR3: CSARVGGVETQYF
V: TRBV20-1; size: few; D: -; J: TRBJ1-4; DNA: TGCAGTGCCCACCGGACGGGGAATGAAAAACTGTTTTTT; CDR3: CSAHRTGNEKLFF
V: TRBV20-1; size: few; D: TRBD1; J: TRBJ2-5; DNA: TGCAGTGCTAGACAGCTACAGGGGCGCCGTGAGACCCAGTACTTC; CDR3: CSARQLQGRRETQYF
V: TRBV20-1; size: few; D: -; J: TRBJ2-7; DNA: TGCAGTGCCGAGAAGACCTACGAGCAGTACTTC; CDR3: CSAEKTYEQYF
V: TRBV10-3; size: few; D: TRBD2; J: TRBJ2-3; DNA: TGTGCCATCAGTGGGGGTAGCGGGGTGGGCACAGATACGCAGTATTTT; CDR3: CAISGGSGVGTDTQYF
V: TRBV11-2; size: many; D: -; J: TRBJ2-7; DNA: TGTGCCAGCAGCTTAGTGGTTATGCGGGGTGGGTACGAGCAGTACTTC; CDR3: CASSLVVMRGGYEQYF
V: TRBV19; size: many; D: -; J: TRBJ2-5; DNA: TGTGCCAGTAGTATGGCGGAGACCCAGTACTTC; CDR3: CASSMAETQYF
V: TRBV5-1; size: many; D: TRBD1; J: TRBJ2-5; DNA: TGCGCCAGCAGCCCAAGGACAGGTCTCGGGGAGACCCAGTACTTC; CDR3: CASSPRTGLGETQYF
V: TRBV20-1; size: few; D: -; J: TRBJ2-5; DNA: TGCAGTGCTAGAGTTCTGGGGCTCAAGCAAGAGACCCAGTACTTC; CDR3: CSARVLGLKQETQYF
V: TRBV5-6; size: many; D: TRBD1; J: TRBJ1-1; DNA: TGTGCCAGCAGCTTAGATGGACAGGGGAGATGGGGCACTGAAGCTTTCTTT; CDR3: CASSLDGQGRWGTEAFF
V: TRBV20-1; size: many; D: -; J: TRBJ1-1; DNA: TGCAGTGCTAGAGATTGGCAGGAGGACACTGAAGCTTTCTTT; CDR3: CSARDWQEDTEAFF
V: TRBV20-1; size: many; D: -; J: TRBJ1-5; DNA: TGCAGTGCTAGAGGTTTGTGGGGGTTGGGCAATCAGCCCCAGCATTTT; CDR3: CSARGLWGLGNQPQHF
V: TRBV11-2; size: -; D: TRBD2; J: TRBJ2-2; DNA: TGTGCCAGCAGCTTAGCCCGACTAGCGGGGGACACCGGGGAGCTGTTTTTT; CDR3: CASSLARLAGDTGELFF
V: TRBV20-1; size: many; D: -; J: TRBJ2-7; DNA: TGCAGTGCTAGAGCGAGTAGCTCCTACGAGCAGTACTTC; CDR3: CSARASSSYEQYF